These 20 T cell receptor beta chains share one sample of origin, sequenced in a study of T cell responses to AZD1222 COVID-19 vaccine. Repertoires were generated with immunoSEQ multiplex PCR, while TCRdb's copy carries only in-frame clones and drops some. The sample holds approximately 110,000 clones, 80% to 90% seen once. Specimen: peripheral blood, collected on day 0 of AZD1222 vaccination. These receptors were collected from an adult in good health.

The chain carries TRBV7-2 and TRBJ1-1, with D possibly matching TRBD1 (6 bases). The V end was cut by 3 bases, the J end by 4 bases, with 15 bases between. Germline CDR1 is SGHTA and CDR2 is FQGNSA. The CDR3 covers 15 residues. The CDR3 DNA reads TGTGCCAGCAGCTTTGTCAGGGGAGGGGGCACTGAAGCTTTCTTT. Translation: CASSFVRGGGTEAFF.

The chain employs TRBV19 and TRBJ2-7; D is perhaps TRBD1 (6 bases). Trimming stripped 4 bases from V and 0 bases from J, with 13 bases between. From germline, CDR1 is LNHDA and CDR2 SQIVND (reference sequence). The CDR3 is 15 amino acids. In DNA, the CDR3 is TGTGCCAGTAGTACGGGCTTGGACAGCTCCTACGAGCAGTACTTC. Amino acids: CASSTGLDSSYEQYF.

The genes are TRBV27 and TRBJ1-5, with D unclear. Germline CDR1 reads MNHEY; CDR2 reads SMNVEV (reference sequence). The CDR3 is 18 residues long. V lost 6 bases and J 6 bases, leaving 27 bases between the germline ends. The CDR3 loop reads CASSFIRKDKAGSQPQHF. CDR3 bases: TGTGCCAGCAGCTTTATCCGCAAAGACAAGGCCGGTAGTCAGCCCCAGCATTTT.

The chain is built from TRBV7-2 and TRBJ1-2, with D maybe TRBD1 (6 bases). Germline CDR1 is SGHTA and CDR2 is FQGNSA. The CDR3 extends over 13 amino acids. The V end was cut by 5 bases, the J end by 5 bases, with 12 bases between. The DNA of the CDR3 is TGTGCCAGCAGCCCCGACGGACAGTATGGCTACACCTTC. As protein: CASSPDGQYGYTF.

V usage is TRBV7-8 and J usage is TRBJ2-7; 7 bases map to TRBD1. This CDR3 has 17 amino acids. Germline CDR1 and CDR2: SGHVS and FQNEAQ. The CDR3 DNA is TGTGCGACTGCTCTGGACAGGTACTACTACCGCTCCTACGAGCAGTACTTC. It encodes CATALDRYYYRSYEQYF.

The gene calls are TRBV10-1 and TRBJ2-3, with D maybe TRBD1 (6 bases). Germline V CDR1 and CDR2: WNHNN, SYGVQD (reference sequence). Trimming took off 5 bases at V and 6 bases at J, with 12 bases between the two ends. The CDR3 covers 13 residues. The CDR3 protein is CASSRGTGDTQYF. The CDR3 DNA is TGCGCCAGCAGTCGGGGCACAGGGGATACGCAGTATTTT.

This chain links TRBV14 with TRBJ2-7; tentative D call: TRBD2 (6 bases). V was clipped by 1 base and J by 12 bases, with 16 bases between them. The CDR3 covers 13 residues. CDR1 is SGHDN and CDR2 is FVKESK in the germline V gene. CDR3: CASSQVWAGRPYF. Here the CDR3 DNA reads TGTGCCAGCAGCCAAGTCTGGGCGGGGCGGCCGTACTTC.

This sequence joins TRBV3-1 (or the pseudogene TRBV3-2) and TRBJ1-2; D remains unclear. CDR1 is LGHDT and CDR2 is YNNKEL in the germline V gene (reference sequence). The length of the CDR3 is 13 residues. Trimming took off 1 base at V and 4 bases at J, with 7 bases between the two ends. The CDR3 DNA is TGTGCCAGCAGCCAAGGGGAACTCTATGGCTACACCTTC. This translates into CASSQGELYGYTF.

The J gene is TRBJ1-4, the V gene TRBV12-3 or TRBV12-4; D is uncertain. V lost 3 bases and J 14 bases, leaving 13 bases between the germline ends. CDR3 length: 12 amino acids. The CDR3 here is CASSFLAASLFF. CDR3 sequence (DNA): TGTGCCAGCAGTTTTCTGGCAGCTTCCCTGTTTTTT.

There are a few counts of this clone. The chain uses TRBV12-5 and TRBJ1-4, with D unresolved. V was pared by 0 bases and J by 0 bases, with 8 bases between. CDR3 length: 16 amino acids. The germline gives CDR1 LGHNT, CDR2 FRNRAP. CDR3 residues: CASGLVISPTNEKLFF. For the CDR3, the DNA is TGTGCTAGTGGTTTGGTAATATCTCCAACTAATGAAAAACTGTTTTTT. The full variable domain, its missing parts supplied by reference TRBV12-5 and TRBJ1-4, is DARVTQTPRHKVTEMGQEVTMRCQPILGHNTVFWYRQTMMQGLELLAYFRNRAPLDDSGMPKDRFSAEMPDATLATLKIQPSEPRDSAVYFCASGLVISPTNEKLFFGSGTQLSVL.

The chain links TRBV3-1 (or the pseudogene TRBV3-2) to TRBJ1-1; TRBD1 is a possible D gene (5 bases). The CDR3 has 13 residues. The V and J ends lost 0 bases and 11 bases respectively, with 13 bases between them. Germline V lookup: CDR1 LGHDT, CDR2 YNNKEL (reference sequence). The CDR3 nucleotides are TGTGCCAGCAGCCAAGATCCCGGGACTCAGGCTTTCTTT. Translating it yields CASSQDPGTQAFF.

CDR3 sequence (DNA): TGTGCCTGGAGGGGGGGGGCCAGGAACACTGAAGCTTTCTTT. Translation gives CAWRGGARNTEAFF. The chain is built from TRBV30 and TRBJ1-1, with TRBD1 as a possible D gene (6 bases). Germline V gene lookup returns CDR1 GTSNPN and CDR2 SVGIG (reference sequence). Trimming shortened V by 3 bases and J by 1 base, and 12 bases separated the two germline ends. The CDR3 is 14 amino acids.

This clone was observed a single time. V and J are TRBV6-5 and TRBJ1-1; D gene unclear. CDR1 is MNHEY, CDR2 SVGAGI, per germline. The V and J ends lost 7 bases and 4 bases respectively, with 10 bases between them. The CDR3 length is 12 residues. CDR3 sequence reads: CASTSWATEAFF. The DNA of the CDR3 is TGTGCCAGCACTTCTTGGGCCACTGAAGCTTTCTTT.

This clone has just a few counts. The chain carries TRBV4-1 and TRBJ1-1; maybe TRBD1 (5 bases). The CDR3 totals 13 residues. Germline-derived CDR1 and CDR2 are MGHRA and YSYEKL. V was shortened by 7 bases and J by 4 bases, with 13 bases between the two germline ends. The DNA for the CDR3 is TGCGCCAGCAAAAGGGGTGCGAGCACTGAAGCTTTCTTT. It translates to CASKRGASTEAFF.

For the CDR3, the DNA is TGTGCCAGCAGCTTGGCCCCAGGGAATTATAATTCACCCCTCCACTTT. Translated: CASSLAPGNYNSPLHF. This rearrangement joins TRBV5-4 to TRBJ1-6; D may be TRBD1 (5 bases). The CDR3 contains 16 residues. Germline V gene lookup returns CDR1 SGHNT and CDR2 YYREEE (reference sequence). V was pared by 0 bases and J by 4 bases, with 11 bases between.

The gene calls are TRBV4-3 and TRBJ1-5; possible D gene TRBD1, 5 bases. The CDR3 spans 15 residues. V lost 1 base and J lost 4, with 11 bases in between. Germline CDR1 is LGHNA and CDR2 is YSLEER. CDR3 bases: TGCGCCAGCAGCCAAGGTCGGGGGTCTAATCAGCCCCAGCATTTT. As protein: CASSQGRGSNQPQHF.

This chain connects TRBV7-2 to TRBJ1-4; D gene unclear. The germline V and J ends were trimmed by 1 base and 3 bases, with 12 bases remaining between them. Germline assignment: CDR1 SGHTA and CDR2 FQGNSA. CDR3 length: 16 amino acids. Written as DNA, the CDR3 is TGTGCCAGCAGCTTAGATTCAGGCCTGGCTAATGAAAAACTGTTTTTT. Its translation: CASSLDSGLANEKLFF.

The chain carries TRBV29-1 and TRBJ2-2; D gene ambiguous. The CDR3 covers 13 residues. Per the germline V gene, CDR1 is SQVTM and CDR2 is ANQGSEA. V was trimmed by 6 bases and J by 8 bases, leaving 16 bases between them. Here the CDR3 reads CSVGTLPRGELFF. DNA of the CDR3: TGCAGCGTGGGAACCCTCCCCCGGGGGGAGCTGTTTTTT.

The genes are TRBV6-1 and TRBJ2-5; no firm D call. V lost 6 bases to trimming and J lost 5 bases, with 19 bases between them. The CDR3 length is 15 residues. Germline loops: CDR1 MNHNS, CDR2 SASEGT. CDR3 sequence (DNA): TGTGCCAGCAGGCCGACCGACAAGGCGAGGGAGACCCAGTACTTC. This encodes CASRPTDKARETQYF.

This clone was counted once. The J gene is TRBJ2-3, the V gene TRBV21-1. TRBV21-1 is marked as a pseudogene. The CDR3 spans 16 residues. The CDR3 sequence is CASSKEKGRGTDTQYF. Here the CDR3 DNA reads TGTGCCAGCAGCAAAGAGAAGGGTAGGGGCACAGATACGCAGTATTTT.